These 11 T cell receptor beta chains were sequenced from one sample in a study of cytomegalovirus exposure and HLA in healthy donors. The primer mix had 60 Vbeta and 13 Jbeta primers. Here immunoSEQ multiplex PCR was the method, and the copy in TCRdb shows in-frame clones only, minus some. The sample holds 210,000 or so clones, 70% to 85% seen once. Sequenced: PBMCs. These receptors were obtained from a woman aged 40 to 50 in good health and CMV-seronegative.

This rearrangement joins TRBV19 to TRBJ1-2, with D perhaps matching TRBD1 (6 bases). Germline CDR1 reads LNHDA; CDR2 reads SQIVND (reference sequence). The germline V and J ends were trimmed by 5 bases and 6 bases, with 13 bases remaining between them. CDR3 length equals 13 residues. The CDR3: CASSEDRWNGYTF. The DNA of the CDR3 is TGTGCCAGTAGTGAGGACAGATGGAATGGCTACACCTTC.

V gene TRBV19 combines with J gene TRBJ2-7; 8 bases agree with TRBD1. This CDR3 spans 15 amino acids. CDR1 is LNHDA, CDR2 SQIVND, per germline (reference sequence). The ends lost 6 bases at V and 2 bases at J; junction bases unmatched: 9. This CDR3 reads CASSRGGTGPYEQYF. As DNA, the CDR3 is TGTGCCAGTAGCAGAGGCGGGACAGGTCCCTACGAGCAGTACTTC.

The chain recombines TRBV18 with TRBJ2-5, with D tentatively TRBD1 (5 bases). Trimming removed 4 bases at V and 3 bases at J, with 15 bases between. This CDR3 is 15 amino acids long. Germline V gene sequence: CDR1 KGHSH, CDR2 LQKENI. The DNA of the CDR3 is TGTGCCAGCTCACTGAATAGGGGAAGCGAAGAGACCCAGTACTTC. It is translated as CASSLNRGSEETQYF.

This clone was recorded once. The rearrangement joins TRBV28 to TRBJ2-4, with D possibly TRBD2 on 6 matching bases. Trimming removed 8 bases at V and 5 bases at J, with 13 bases between. The CDR3 has 13 amino acids. Looked up from germline, CDR1 is MDHEN and CDR2 is SYDVKM. CDR3 in DNA: TGTGCCAGCGGGAGCGGGCAGGAAAACATTCAGTACTTC. Translated: CASGSGQENIQYF.

This chain uses TRBV19 with TRBJ1-5; D is undetermined. Germline lookup yields CDR1 LNHDA and CDR2 SQIVND (reference sequence). The CDR3 has 14 amino acids. V lost 2 bases and J lost 6, with 11 bases in between. This CDR3 is CASSILFASQPQHF. CDR3 coding DNA: TGTGCCAGTAGTATACTGTTCGCGTCTCAGCCCCAGCATTTT.

The chain employs TRBV5-1 and TRBJ1-2, with a possible D match to TRBD1 (6 bases). Looked up from germline, CDR1 is SGHRS and CDR2 is YFSETQ. V was cut by 1 base and J by 3 bases, with 10 bases left in between. This CDR3 comprises 14 residues. CDR3 in amino acids: CASSLNRVDYGYTF. In DNA, the CDR3 is TGCGCCAGCAGCTTGAACAGGGTAGACTATGGCTACACCTTC. Full variable domain (outside the CDR3, taken from reference TRBV5-1 and TRBJ1-2): KAGVTQTPRYLIKTRGQQVTLSCSPISGHRSVSWYQQTPGQGLQFLFEYFSETQRNKGNFPGRFSGRQFSNSRSEMNVSTLELGDSALYLCASSLNRVDYGYTFGSGTRLTVV.

The CDR3 sequence is CASSIRHHYEQYF. The DNA of the CDR3 is TGTGCCAGTAGTATCAGACACCACTACGAGCAGTACTTC. The V call is TRBV19, the J call TRBJ2-7; D gene ambiguous. Trimming took off 3 bases at V and 3 bases at J, with 9 bases between the two ends. The CDR3 extends over 13 amino acids. The germline CDR1 and CDR2 sequences are LNHDA and SQIVND (reference sequence).

The count of this clone is one. This rearrangement joins TRBV9 to TRBJ2-1; 8 nucleotides line up with TRBD2. Trimming took 0 bases from V and 3 from J; bases not matched to a gene: 5. This CDR3 contains 16 residues. Germline lookup yields CDR1 SGDLS and CDR2 YYNGEE. In DNA, the CDR3 is TGTGCCAGCAGCGTAGAAACTAGCGGATTCTACAATGAGCAGTTCTTC. Translated, it gives CASSVETSGFYNEQFF.

V and J are TRBV2 and TRBJ2-3; D possibly corresponds to TRBD2 (6 bases). In germline, CDR1 is SNHLY, CDR2 FYNNEI. Trimming took 5 bases from V and 2 from J, leaving 17 bases between them. The CDR3 runs to 16 residues. The CDR3 region is CASSKGPPGDTDTQYF. The CDR3 DNA follows: TGTGCCAGCAGTAAGGGGCCCCCGGGGGACACAGATACGCAGTATTTT.

This clone has more than one count but fewer than ten. This chain joins TRBV25-1 and TRBJ2-5, with 8 nucleotides matching TRBD2. The CDR3 runs 14 residues. Germline assignment: CDR1 MGHDK and CDR2 SYGVNS. Unmatched junction bases numbered 5, after V lost 3 bases and J lost 5 bases. The CDR3 here is CASSERGAFETQYF. DNA of the CDR3: TGTGCCAGCAGTGAGCGGGGGGCGTTCGAGACCCAGTACTTC.

This chain uses TRBV7-9 with TRBJ1-4; D gene ambiguous. This CDR3 has 14 residues. With 1 base removed from V and 7 bases from J, the gap between germline ends came to 10 bases. CDR1 is SEHNR, CDR2 FQNEAQ, per germline (reference sequence). CDR3 coding DNA: TGTGCCAGCAGCTTAGGGCGGGGATCTGAAAAACTGTTTTTT. Its translation: CASSLGRGSEKLFF.